Listed below are T cell receptor beta chains from one sample, sequenced in a study of control samples from healthy donors and cancer patients. Profiling relied on immunoSEQ multiplex PCR, and the TCRdb table lists in-frame clones only, not all of them. The sample carries 150,000 to 200,000 clones, roughly 89% recorded once. The material sequenced was blood. These receptors originate from a woman in her fifties or sixties in good health. Each CDR3 is given with its conserved first and last residue. The D gene is left open where the match is weak. The size of a clone is reported for some rows only, either as once, few or many, or as a class for expanded clones.

V gene	J gene	clone size	D gene	CDR3 DNA	CDR3 protein
TRBV6-5	TRBJ1-1	few	-	TGTGCCAGCAGACTTACACTGAACACTGAAGCTTTCTTT	CASRLTLNTEAFF
TRBV7-7	TRBJ2-2	once	TRBD1	TGTGCCAGCAGCTTGGACAGGGGAACCGGGGAGCTGTTTTTT	CASSLDRGTGELFF
TRBV27	TRBJ2-7	-	TRBD1	TGTGCCAGCAGTCTCACTCCCCCGGGACAGGGGGCAGCGGGGGAGCAGTACTTC	CASSLTPPGQGAAGEQYF
TRBV15	TRBJ2-1	-	TRBD2	TGTGCCACCAGCAGTGTTACTAGCGGGGGAAACAATGGGCAGTTCTTC	CATSSVTSGGNNGQFF
TRBV4-2	TRBJ2-1	-	TRBD2	TGTGCCAGCAGCCAAGGGACTAGCGGGAGTATCTCCGAGCAGTTCTTC	CASSQGTSGSISEQFF
TRBV6-2/TRBV6-3	TRBJ2-4	-	-	TGTGCCAGCAGTGGAGGGAGAAACATTCAGTACTTC	CASSGGRNIQYF
TRBV5-1	TRBJ2-3	-	-	TGCGCCAGCAGCTTGTGGGACAAAACAGATACGCAGTATTTT	CASSLWDKTDTQYF
TRBV5-4	TRBJ1-2	once	TRBD1	TGTGCCAGCAGCGGGACAGGGAAGAACTATGGCTACACCTTC	CASSGTGKNYGYTF
TRBV6-6	TRBJ1-6	-	-	TGTGCCAGCAGCGAGGGGGGTTCACCCCTCCACTTT	CASSEGGSPLHF
TRBV3-1/TRBV3-2	TRBJ1-3	-	-	TGTGCCAGCAGCCAAGGCAGGTCATCTGGAAACACCATATATTTT	CASSQGRSSGNTIYF
TRBV24-1	TRBJ2-6	-	TRBD2	TGTGCCACCAGTGACGGGGGGGCAGGGACTGGGGCCAACGTCCTGACTTTC	CATSDGGAGTGANVLTF
TRBV19	TRBJ1-5	-	-	TGTGCCAGTAGCCCCTATAGGGGCAGGGAACTTAACAATCAGCCCCAGCATTTT	CASSPYRGRELNNQPQHF
TRBV7-6	TRBJ1-1	-	-	TGTGCCAGCAGCTTAGGAGGGACGAACACTGAAGCTTTCTTT	CASSLGGTNTEAFF
TRBV6-4	TRBJ2-2	-	TRBD1	TGTGCCAGCAGCGGACAGGGGAGCACCGGGGAGCTGTTTTTT	CASSGQGSTGELFF
TRBV9	TRBJ2-1	-	-	TGTGCCAGCAGCACCGCCGGGTCCCAACCCTACATCGATGAGCAGTTCTTC	CASSTAGSQPYIDEQFF
TRBV6-4	TRBJ2-3	-	-	TGTGCCAGCAGTGAAGGCCGGGAGTGGACAGATACGCAGTATTTT	CASSEGREWTDTQYF
TRBV3-1/TRBV3-2	TRBJ2-5	-	-	TGTGCCAGCAGCCCGGGGGGCAGTCAAGAGACCCAGTACTTC	CASSPGGSQETQYF
TRBV28	TRBJ2-7	-	TRBD1	TGTGCCAGCAGTACCACCGGGACAGGGGGGGGCCCCTACGAGCAGTACTTC	CASSTTGTGGGPYEQYF
TRBV7-2	TRBJ2-4	-	-	TGTGCCAGCAGCTTAGGAGGTGGCGGCTTAAACATTCAGTACTTC	CASSLGGGGLNIQYF
TRBV7-8	TRBJ1-6	-	TRBD1	TGTGCCAGCAGCGCCGGACAGGGAACGAATTCACCCCTCCACTTT	CASSAGQGTNSPLHF
TRBV27	TRBJ1-1	-	-	TGTGCCAGCAGTTTTAGGCCCAGAAACACTGAAGCTTTCTTT	CASSFRPRNTEAFF
TRBV9	TRBJ2-1	-	TRBD2	TGTGCCAGCACCGTAGAGACTAGCAGTAGTGAGCAGTTCTTC	CASTVETSSSEQFF
TRBV19	TRBJ2-1	-	-	TGTGCCAGTAGTATAGTCTCCTATGGGACGGACAATGAGCAGTTCTTC	CASSIVSYGTDNEQFF
TRBV6-5	TRBJ1-4	-	TRBD1	TGTGCCAGCAGTTACTCAGGGGGCGTAGAAAAACTGTTTTTT	CASSYSGGVEKLFF
TRBV18	TRBJ2-5	-	-	TGTGCCAGCTCACCAGGACAGAGACAAGAGACCCAGTACTTC	CASSPGQRQETQYF